The text below deals with one T cell receptor beta chain. What it recognizes is unknown. The treatment denotes: approximately nine-day PBMC culture with coronavirus spike peptide pools or control peptides (ViraFEST assay). Every positive PCR date fell between March and December 2020, earlier than the US Alpha, Beta and Delta variants. The source of the sample is a study of vaccination and CD4 T cells after COVID-19. The assay that was used to sequence DNA from cultured CD4+ T cells was the Oncomine TCR Beta short-read assay. Each CDR3 protein gets one entry after TCRdb re-called the PCR reads with MiXCR. Here the sample spans about 20,000 distinct CDR3 sequences, roughly 49% being singletons. The TCR originated in a human donor who had recovered from COVID-19. The sequences come from CD4+ T cells from blood, cultured in vitro, collected before SARS-CoV-2 vaccination.

CDR3 coding DNA: TGTGCCAGCAGCACCGGGACAACAGGTACCTCGGAACAGCCCCAGCATTTT. This codes for CASSTGTTGTSEQPQHF. The chain carries TRBV5-4 and TRBJ1-5, with D maybe TRBD1 (6 bases). The germline gives CDR1 SGHNT, CDR2 YYREEE (reference sequence). V was trimmed by 4 bases and J by 7 bases, leaving 24 bases between them. The CDR3 sequence is 17 residues long.